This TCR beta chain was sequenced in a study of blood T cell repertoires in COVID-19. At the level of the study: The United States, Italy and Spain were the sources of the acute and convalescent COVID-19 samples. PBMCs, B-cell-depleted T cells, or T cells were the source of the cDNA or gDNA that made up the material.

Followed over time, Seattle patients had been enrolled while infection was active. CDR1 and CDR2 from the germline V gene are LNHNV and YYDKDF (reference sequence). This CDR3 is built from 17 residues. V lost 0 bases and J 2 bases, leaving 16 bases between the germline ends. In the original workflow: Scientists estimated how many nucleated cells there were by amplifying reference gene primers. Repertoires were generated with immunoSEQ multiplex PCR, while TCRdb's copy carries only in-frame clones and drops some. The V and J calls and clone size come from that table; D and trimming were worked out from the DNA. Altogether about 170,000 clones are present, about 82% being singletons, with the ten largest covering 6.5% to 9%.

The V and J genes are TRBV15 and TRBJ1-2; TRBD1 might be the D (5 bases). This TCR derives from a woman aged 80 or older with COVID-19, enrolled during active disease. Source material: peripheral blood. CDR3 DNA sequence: TGTGCCACCAGCAGAGATGGCAGGGCCTTGCGCAACTATGGCTACACCTTC. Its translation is CATSRDGRALRNYGYTF. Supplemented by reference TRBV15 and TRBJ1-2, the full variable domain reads DAMVIQNPRYQVTQFGKPVTLSCSQTLNHNVMYWYQQKSSQAPKLLFHYYDKDFNNEADTPDNFQSRRPNTSFCFLDIRSPGLGDTAMYLCATSRDGRALRNYGYTFGSGTRLTVV.